Each of the 9 T cell receptor beta chains below was sequenced from the same sample in a study of T cells after yellow fever vaccination. TCRdb called the 5' RACE reads again in MiXCR, with one record for every CDR3 protein. This sample has about 170,000 distinct CDR3 sequences, with 6.2% found just once. Here the sequenced sample was CD4+ T cells sorted from PBMCs, taken on the day of the first yellow fever vaccination. The receptors originated from a man younger than 30 who received the YFV17D yellow fever vaccine.

This clonotype was seen only a few times. The chain combines TRBV24-1 with TRBJ2-1, with D maybe TRBD2 (6 bases). The CDR3 runs to 15 residues. The V and J ends lost 2 bases and 3 bases respectively, with 10 bases between them. CDR1 is KGHDR and CDR2 is SFDVKD in the germline V gene. In DNA, the CDR3 is TGTGCCACCAGTGATTCGGGGGAACACTACAATGAGCAGTTCTTC. Protein: CATSDSGEHYNEQFF.

V is TRBV4-1 and J is TRBJ1-5; D may be TRBD1 (5 bases). The CDR3 loop spans 13 amino acids. Germline V gives CDR1 MGHRA, CDR2 YSYEKL. V was shortened by 5 bases and J by 4 bases, with 9 bases between the two germline ends. The CDR3 reads CASSGHSNQPQHF. The DNA of the CDR3 is TGCGCCAGCAGCGGACACAGTAATCAGCCCCAGCATTTT.

This clonotype has more than one count but fewer than ten. The V call is TRBV30, the J call TRBJ1-1; TRBD1 agrees at 8 bases. The J segment lost 6 bases and the V segment lost 5 bases, leaving 5 bases of the junction unmatched. The CDR3 consists of 12 residues. Germline lookup yields CDR1 GTSNPN and CDR2 SVGIG (reference sequence). The CDR3 here is CAWGQGSAEAFF. The CDR3 DNA reads TGTGCCTGGGGACAGGGATCCGCTGAAGCTTTCTTT. The complete variable domain, with remaining parts taken from reference TRBV30 and TRBJ1-1, reads SQTIHQWPATLVQPVGSPLSLECTVEGTSNPNLYWYRQAAGRGLQLLFYSVGIGQISSEVPQNLSASRPQDRQFILSSKKLLLSDSGFYLCAWGQGSAEAFFGQGTRLTVV.

The table lists this clonotype with a few counts. This chain links TRBV4-2 with TRBJ1-6; TRBD1 agrees at 9 bases. The CDR3 runs to 16 residues. Per germline, CDR1 LGHNA and CDR2 YNFKEQ. V dropped 3 bases and J dropped 3; count of bases not matched to a gene: 3. This chain's CDR3 is CASSHPTGGYNSPLHF. DNA for the CDR3: TGTGCCAGCAGCCACCCGACAGGGGGCTATAATTCACCCCTCCACTTT.

A few counts support this clonotype. The V gene is TRBV20-1, the J gene TRBJ1-5; D not certain. V lost 6 bases and J 6 bases, leaving 12 bases between the germline ends. CDR3 length: 12 amino acids. The germline V gene has CDR1 DFQATT and CDR2 SNEGSKA (reference sequence). The CDR3 protein is CSAAPWSQPQHF. The CDR3 DNA reads as TGCAGTGCCGCGCCTTGGAGTCAGCCCCAGCATTTT.

This clonotype showed up just a few times. The chain is built from TRBV12-3 or TRBV12-4 and TRBJ1-2; 7 bases match TRBD1. This CDR3 spans 13 amino acids. V lost 4 bases, J lost 8 bases, and 7 bases stayed unmatched. CDR3 loop: CASSSGRGRGYTF. The CDR3 coding sequence is TGTGCCAGCAGTTCGGGCAGGGGGAGAGGCTACACCTTC.

Ten or more counts support this clonotype. V gene TRBV5-4 combines with J gene TRBJ2-3; D is ambiguous. Germline CDR1 reads SGHNT; CDR2 reads YYREEE (reference sequence). CDR3 length: 15 residues. Trimming removed 4 bases from V and 3 bases from J, with 15 bases in between. In DNA form, the CDR3 reads TGTGCCAGCAGCCCCGGCCTGCAGGAGACAGATACGCAGTATTTT. Amino acids: CASSPGLQETDTQYF.

This clonotype has a handful of counts. The chain joins TRBV6-5 to TRBJ2-1; 9 nucleotides align to TRBD1. Germline V gene data show CDR1 as MNHEY and CDR2 as SVGAGI. The J segment lost 2 bases and the V segment lost 4 bases, leaving 3 bases of the junction unmatched. CDR3 length equals 15 residues. The CDR3 protein is CASSWTGVTYNEQFF. The CDR3 DNA follows: TGTGCCAGCAGTTGGACAGGGGTTACCTACAATGAGCAGTTCTTC.

This clonotype came up many times. One end of the junction varies from germline; a read error may be responsible. This sequence joins TRBV10-3 and TRBJ1-1; D remains ambiguous. The CDR3 covers 13 residues. CDR1 is ENHRY, CDR2 SYGVKD, per germline. The CDR3 region is CAMSGNADTEAFF. The CDR3, as DNA: TGTGCCATGAGTGGAAATGCTGACACTGAAGCTTTCTTT.